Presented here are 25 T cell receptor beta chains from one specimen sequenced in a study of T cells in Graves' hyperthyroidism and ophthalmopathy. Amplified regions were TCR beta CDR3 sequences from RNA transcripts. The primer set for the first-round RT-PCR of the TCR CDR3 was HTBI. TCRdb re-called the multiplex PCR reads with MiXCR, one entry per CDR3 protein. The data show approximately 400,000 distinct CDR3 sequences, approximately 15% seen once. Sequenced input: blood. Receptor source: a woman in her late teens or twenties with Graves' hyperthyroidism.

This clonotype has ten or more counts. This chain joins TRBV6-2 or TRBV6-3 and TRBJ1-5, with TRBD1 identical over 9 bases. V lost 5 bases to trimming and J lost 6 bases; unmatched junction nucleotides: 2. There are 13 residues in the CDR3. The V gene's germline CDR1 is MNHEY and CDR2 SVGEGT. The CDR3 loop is CASSTGGGQPQHF. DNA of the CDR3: TGTGCCAGCAGTACAGGGGGCGGTCAGCCCCAGCATTTT.

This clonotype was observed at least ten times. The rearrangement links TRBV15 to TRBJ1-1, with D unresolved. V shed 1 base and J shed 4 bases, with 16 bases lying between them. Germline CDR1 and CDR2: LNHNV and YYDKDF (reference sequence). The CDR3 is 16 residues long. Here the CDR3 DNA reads TGTGCCACCAGCAGAGGTGTTGTGAGGTACGGCACTGAAGCTTTCTTT. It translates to CATSRGVVRYGTEAFF.

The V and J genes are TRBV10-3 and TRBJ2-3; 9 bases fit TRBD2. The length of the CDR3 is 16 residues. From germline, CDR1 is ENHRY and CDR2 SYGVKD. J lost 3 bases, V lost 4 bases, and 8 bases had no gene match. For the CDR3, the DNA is TGTGCCATCAGTGCGGGCGGGAGGGCCGGTACAGATACGCAGTATTTT. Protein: CAISAGGRAGTDTQYF.

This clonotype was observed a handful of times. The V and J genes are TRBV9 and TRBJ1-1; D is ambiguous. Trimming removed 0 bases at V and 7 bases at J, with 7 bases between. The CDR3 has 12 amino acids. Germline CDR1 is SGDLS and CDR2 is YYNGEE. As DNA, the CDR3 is TGTGCCAGCAGCGTAGAGTCGGGTGAAGCTTTCTTT. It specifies CASSVESGEAFF.

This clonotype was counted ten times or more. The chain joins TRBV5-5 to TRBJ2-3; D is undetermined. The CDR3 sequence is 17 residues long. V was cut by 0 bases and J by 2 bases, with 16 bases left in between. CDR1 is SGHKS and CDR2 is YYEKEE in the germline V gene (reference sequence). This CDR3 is CASSLAASKGITDTQYF. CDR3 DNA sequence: TGTGCCAGCAGCTTGGCGGCGAGCAAAGGGATCACAGATACGCAGTATTTT. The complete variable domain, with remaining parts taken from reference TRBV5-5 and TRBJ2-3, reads DAGVTQSPTHLIKTRGQQVTLRCSPISGHKSVSWYQQVLGQGPQFIFQYYEKEERGRGNFPDRFSARQFPNYSSELNVNALLLGDSALYLCASSLAASKGITDTQYFGPGTRLTVL.

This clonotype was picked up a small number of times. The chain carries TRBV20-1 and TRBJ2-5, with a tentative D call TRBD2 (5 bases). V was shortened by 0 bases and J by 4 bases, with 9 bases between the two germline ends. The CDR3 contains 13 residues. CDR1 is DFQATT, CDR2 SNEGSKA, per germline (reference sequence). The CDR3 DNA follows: TGCAGTGCTAGAGATATTAGCGTAGAGACCCAGTACTTC. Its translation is CSARDISVETQYF.

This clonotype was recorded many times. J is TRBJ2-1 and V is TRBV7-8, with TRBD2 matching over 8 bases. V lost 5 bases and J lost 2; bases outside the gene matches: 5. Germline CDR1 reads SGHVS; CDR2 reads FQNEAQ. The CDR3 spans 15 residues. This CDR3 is CASSQKREPYNEQFF. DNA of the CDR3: TGTGCCAGCAGCCAAAAGCGGGAGCCCTACAATGAGCAGTTCTTC.

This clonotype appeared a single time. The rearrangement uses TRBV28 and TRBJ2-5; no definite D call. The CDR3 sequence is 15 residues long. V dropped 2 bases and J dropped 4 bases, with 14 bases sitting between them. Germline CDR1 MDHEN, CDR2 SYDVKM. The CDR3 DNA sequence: TGTGCCAGCAGTTTAAAGGCAGGCGGCGCAGAGACCCAGTACTTC. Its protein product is CASSLKAGGAETQYF.

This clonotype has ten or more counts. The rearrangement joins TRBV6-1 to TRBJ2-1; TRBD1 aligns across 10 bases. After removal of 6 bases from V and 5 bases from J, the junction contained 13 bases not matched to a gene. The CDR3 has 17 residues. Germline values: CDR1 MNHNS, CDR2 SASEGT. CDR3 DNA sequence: TGTGCCAGCAGCCCGGGACAGGGGCCTCGAAGCGACAATGAGCAGTTCTTC. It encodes CASSPGQGPRSDNEQFF.

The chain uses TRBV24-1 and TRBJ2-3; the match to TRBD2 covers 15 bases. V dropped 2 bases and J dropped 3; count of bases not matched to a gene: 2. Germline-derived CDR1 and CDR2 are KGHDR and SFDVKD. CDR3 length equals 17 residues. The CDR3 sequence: CATSDSGLAGGTDTQYF. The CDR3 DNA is TGTGCCACCAGTGATTCAGGACTAGCGGGAGGGACAGATACGCAGTATTTT.

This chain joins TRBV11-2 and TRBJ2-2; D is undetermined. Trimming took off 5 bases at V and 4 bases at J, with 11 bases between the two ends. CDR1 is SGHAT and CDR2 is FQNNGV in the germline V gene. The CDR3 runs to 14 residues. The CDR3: CASSRPPTTGELFF. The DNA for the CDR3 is TGTGCCAGCAGCAGACCTCCGACCACCGGGGAGCTGTTTTTT.

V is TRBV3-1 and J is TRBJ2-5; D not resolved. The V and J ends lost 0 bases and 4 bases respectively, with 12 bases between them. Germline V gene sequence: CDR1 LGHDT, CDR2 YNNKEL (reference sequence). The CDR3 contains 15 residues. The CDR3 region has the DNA TGTGCCAGCAGCCAAGAACCTCTAGAGCCAGAGACCCAGTACTTC. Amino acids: CASSQEPLEPETQYF.

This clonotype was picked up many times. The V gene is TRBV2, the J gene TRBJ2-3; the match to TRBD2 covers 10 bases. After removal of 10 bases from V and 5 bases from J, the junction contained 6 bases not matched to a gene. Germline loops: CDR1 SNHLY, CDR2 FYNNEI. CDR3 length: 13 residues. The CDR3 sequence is CATVLAGLDTQYF. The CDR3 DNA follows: TGTGCCACCGTACTAGCGGGATTAGATACGCAGTATTTT.

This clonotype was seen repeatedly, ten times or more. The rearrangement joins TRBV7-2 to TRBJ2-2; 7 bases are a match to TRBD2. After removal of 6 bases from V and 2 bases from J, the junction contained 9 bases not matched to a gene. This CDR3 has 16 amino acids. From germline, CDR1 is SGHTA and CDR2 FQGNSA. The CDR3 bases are TGTGCCAGCAGTTATACAGCGGGGAGAAACACCGGGGAGCTGTTTTTT. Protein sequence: CASSYTAGRNTGELFF.

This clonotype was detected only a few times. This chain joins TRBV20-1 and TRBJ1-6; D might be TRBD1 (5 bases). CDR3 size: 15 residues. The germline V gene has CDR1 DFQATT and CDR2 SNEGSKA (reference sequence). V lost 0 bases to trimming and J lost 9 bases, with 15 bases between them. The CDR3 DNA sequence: TGCAGTGCTAGAGATGACAGCTTAGGAAGTTCACCCCTCCACTTT. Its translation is CSARDDSLGSSPLHF.

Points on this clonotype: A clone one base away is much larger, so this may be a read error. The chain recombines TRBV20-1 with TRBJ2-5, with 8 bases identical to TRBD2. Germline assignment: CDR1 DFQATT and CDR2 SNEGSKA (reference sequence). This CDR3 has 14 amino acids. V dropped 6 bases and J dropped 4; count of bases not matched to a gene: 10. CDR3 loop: CSAAYSGELETQYF. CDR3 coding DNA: TGCAGTGCGGCCTATAGCGGGGAGCTAGAGACCCAGTACTTC.

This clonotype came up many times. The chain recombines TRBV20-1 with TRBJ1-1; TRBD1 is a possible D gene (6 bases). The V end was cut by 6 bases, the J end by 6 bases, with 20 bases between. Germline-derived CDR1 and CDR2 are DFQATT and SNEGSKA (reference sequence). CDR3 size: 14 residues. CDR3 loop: CSAIREGGFPEAFF. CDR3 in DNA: TGCAGTGCAATTAGAGAGGGGGGCTTCCCTGAAGCTTTCTTT.

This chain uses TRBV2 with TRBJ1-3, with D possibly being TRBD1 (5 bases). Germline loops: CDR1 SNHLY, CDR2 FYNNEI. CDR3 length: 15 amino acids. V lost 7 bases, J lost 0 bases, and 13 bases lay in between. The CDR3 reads CASKGEGRSGNTIYF. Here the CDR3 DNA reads TGTGCCAGCAAAGGGGAGGGGCGCTCTGGAAACACCATATATTTT.

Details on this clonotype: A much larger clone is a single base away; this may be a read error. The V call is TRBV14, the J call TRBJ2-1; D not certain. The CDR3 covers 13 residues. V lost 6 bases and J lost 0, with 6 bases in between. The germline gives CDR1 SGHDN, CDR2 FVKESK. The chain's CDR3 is CASRGSSYNEQFF. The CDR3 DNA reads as TGTGCCAGCAGGGGCAGCTCCTACAATGAGCAGTTCTTC. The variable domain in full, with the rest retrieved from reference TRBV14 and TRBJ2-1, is EAGVTQFPSHSVIEKGQTVTLRCDPISGHDNLYWYRRVMGKEIKFLLHFVKESKQDESGMPNNRFLAERTGGTYSTLKVQPAELEDSGVYFCASRGSSYNEQFFGPGTRLTVL.

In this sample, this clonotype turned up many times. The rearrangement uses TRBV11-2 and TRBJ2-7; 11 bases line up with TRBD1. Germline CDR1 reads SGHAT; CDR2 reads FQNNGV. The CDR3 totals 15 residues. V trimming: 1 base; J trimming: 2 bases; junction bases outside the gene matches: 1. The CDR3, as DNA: TGTGCCAGCAGCTTAGCGGGACAGGGGGCCTACGAGCAGTACTTC. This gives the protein CASSLAGQGAYEQYF.

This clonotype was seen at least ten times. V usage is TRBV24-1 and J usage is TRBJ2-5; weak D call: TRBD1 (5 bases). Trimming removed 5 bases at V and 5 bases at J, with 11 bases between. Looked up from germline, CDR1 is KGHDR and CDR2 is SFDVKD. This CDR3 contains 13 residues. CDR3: CATSVAGLETQYF. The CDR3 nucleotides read TGTGCCACCAGTGTCGCAGGGTTGGAGACCCAGTACTTC.

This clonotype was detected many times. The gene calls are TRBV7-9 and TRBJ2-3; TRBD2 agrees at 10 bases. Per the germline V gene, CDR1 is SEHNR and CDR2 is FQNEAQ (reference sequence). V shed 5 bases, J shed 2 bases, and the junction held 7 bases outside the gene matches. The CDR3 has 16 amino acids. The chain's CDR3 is CASSARLAGDTDTQYF. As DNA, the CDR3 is TGTGCCAGCAGCGCCCGGCTAGCGGGGGACACAGATACGCAGTATTTT.

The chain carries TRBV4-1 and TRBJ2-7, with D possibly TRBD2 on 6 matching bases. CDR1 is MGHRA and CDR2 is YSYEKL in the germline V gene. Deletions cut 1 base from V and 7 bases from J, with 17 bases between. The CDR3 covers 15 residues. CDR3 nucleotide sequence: TGCGCCAGCAGCCAAGTATTAACGGGAGTGCGTGAGCAGTACTTC. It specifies CASSQVLTGVREQYF.

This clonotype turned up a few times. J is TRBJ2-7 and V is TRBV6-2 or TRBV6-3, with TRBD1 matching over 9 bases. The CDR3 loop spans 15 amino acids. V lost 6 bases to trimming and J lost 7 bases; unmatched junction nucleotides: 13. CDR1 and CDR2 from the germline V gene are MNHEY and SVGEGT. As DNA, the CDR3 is TGTGCCAGCAGAATAACAGGGGGCAATCTAGGAGAGCAGTACTTC. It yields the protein CASRITGGNLGEQYF.

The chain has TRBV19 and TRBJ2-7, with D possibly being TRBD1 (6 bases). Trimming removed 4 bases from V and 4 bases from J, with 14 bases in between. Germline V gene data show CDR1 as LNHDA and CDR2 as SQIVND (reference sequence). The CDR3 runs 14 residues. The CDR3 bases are TGTGCCAGTAGTAGGACGACAGGAGGTTACGAGCAGTACTTC. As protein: CASSRTTGGYEQYF.